The rows below give T cell receptor beta chains drawn from one sample of a study of blood T cell repertoires in COVID-19. Profiled with immunoSEQ multiplex PCR; TCRdb holds only in-frame clones, not every one. Here the sample spans 100,000 to 140,000 clones, 60% to 85% being singletons. What was sequenced was peripheral blood. These receptors all stem from a man aged 65 to 79 with acute or convalescent COVID-19. Each CDR3 is given with its conserved first and last residue. A D gene is named only where the DNA matches it firmly. Clone size is shown for a subset of rows, as once, few, many or a class of expanded clone.

clone size	V gene	J gene	D gene	CDR3 DNA	CDR3 protein
.	TRBV18	TRBJ2-1	.	TGTGCCAGCTCACGGAGGGGGGGGTTTCAGGATGAGCAGTTCTTC	CASSRRGGFQDEQFF
.	TRBV7-2	TRBJ1-5	.	TGTGCCAGCAGCTTAGAAGGAGCTCAGCCCCAGCATTTT	CASSLEGAQPQHF
.	TRBV10-3	TRBJ1-1	.	TGTGCCATTCGAGGGAGAGACACTGAAGCTTTCTTT	CAIRGRDTEAFF
.	TRBV7-8	TRBJ1-2	TRBD1	TGTGCCAGCAGCTTAGCGCAACAGGGGAGTGGCTACACCTTC	CASSLAQQGSGYTF
few	TRBV5-1	TRBJ1-1	TRBD1	TGCGCCAGCAGCCGTGGGGACAGTATGAACACTGAAGCTTTCTTT	CASSRGDSMNTEAFF
.	TRBV7-6	TRBJ2-1	TRBD2	TGTGCCAGCAGCTTAGACCTCCTAGCGGGGGGGGACAATGAGCAGTTCTTC	CASSLDLLAGGDNEQFF
.	TRBV27	TRBJ1-6	.	TGTGCCAGCAGCTTACAGGGATTCGGGTGGGATAATTCACCCCTCCACTTT	CASSLQGFGWDNSPLHF
few	TRBV19	TRBJ1-6	.	TGTGCCAGTAGTCGACTCCAGGGCGCCGGTAATTCACCCCTCCACTTT	CASSRLQGAGNSPLHF
.	TRBV5-6	TRBJ1-5	.	TGTGCCAGCAGCTGGGGCGGGGGCAATCAGCCCCAGCATTTT	CASSWGGGNQPQHF
.	TRBV18	TRBJ2-2	TRBD1	TGTGCCAGCTCACCACCGGGGCGACAGGGGGCCGGGGAGCTGTTTTTT	CASSPPGRQGAGELFF
.	TRBV15	TRBJ2-1	.	TGTGCCACCAGCGGGGGAGGCTACAATGAGCAGTTCTTC	CATSGGGYNEQFF
.	TRBV4-1	TRBJ2-1	.	TGCGCCAGCAGCTCAGATGGGTCTACAGGGAATGAGCAGTTCTTC	CASSSDGSTGNEQFF
.	TRBV10-3	TRBJ2-2	TRBD1	TGTGCCTCCCGAAACGGACAGGGGGGTGGCACCGGGGAGCTGTTTTTT	CASRNGQGGGTGELFF
.	TRBV5-1	TRBJ1-2	.	TGCGCCAGCAGCTTGGGACAGCCCGATAAAGGCTACACCTTC	CASSLGQPDKGYTF